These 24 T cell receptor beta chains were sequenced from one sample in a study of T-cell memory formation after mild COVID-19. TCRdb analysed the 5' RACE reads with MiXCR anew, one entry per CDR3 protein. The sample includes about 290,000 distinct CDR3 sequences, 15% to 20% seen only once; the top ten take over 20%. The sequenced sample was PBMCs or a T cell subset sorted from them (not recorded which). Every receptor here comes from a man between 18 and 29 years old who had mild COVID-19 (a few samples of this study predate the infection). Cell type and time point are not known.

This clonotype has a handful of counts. For the CDR3, the DNA is TGTGCCAGCAGTGACGTCGGGGCAAGGGGATACCAGCCCCAGCATTTT. It is translated as CASSDVGARGYQPQHF. The V and J genes are TRBV2 and TRBJ1-5; weak D call: TRBD1 (5 bases). Trimming stripped 3 bases from V and 7 bases from J, with 19 bases between. The CDR3 extends over 16 amino acids. CDR1 and CDR2 from the germline V gene are SNHLY and FYNNEI.

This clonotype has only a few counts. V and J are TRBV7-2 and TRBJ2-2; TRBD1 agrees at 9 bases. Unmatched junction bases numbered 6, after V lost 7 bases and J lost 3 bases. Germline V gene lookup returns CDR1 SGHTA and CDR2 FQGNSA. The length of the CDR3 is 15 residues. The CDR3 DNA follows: TGTGCCAGCACCCTGACAGGGGGTTACACCGGGGAGCTGTTTTTT. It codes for CASTLTGGYTGELFF.

The CDR3 coding sequence is TGTGCCAGCAGCTTACTCCCAGCAGCCTCTGGAAACACCATATATTTT. It codes for CASSLLPAASGNTIYF. This chain links TRBV7-2 with TRBJ1-3; D remains unclear. This CDR3 is 16 amino acids long. Deletions cut 2 bases from V and 0 bases from J, with 11 bases between. CDR1 is SGHTA, CDR2 FQGNSA, per germline.

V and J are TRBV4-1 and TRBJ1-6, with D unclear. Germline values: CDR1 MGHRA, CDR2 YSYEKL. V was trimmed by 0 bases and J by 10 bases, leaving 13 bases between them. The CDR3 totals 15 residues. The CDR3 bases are TGCGCCAGCAGCCAAGAAGAGGACCGGGAGTCACCCCTCCACTTT. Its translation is CASSQEEDRESPLHF.

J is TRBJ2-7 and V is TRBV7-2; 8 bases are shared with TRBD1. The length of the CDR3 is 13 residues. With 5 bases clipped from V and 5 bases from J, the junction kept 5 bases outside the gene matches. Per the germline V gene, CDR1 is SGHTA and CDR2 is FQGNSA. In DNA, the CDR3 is TGTGCCAGCAGCCAAGGACAGGGCAACGAGCAGTACTTC. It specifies CASSQGQGNEQYF.

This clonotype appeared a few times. The DNA for the CDR3 is TGTGCCAGCAGCGAGGGGAGGGGAACCTACAATGAGCAGTTCTTC. It yields the protein CASSEGRGTYNEQFF. J is TRBJ2-1 and V is TRBV6-5; 7 nucleotides match TRBD2. V gave up 6 bases and J gave up 2 bases; unmatched junction bases: 7. Germline assignment: CDR1 MNHEY and CDR2 SVGAGI. The CDR3 is 15 amino acids.

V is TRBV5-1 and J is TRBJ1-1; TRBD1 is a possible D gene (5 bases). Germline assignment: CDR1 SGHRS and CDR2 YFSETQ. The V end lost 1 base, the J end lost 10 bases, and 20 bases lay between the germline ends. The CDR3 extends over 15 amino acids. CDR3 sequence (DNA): TGCGCCAGCAGCTTGCGTGTACCGGGACTTCAAATAGCTTTCTTT. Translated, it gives CASSLRVPGLQIAFF.

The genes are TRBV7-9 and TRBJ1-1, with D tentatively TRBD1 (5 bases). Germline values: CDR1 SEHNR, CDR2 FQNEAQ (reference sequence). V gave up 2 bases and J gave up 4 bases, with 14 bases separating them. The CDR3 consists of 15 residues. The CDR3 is CASSLSAGGRTEAFF. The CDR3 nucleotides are TGTGCCAGCAGCTTATCTGCTGGGGGACGCACTGAAGCTTTCTTT.

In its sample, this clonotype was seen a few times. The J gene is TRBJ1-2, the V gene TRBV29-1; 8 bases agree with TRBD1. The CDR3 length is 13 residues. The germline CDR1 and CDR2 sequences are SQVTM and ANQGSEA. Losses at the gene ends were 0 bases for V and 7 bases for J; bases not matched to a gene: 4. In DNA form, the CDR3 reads TGCAGCGTTGAAGATAGGACAGGGCCTGGCTACACCTTC. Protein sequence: CSVEDRTGPGYTF.

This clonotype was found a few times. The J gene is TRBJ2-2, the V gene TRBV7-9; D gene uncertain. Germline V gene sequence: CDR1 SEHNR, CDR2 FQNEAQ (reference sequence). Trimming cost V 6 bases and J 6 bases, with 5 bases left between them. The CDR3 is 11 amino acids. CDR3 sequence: CASRDPGELFF. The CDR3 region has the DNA TGTGCCAGCAGGGACCCCGGGGAGCTGTTTTTT.

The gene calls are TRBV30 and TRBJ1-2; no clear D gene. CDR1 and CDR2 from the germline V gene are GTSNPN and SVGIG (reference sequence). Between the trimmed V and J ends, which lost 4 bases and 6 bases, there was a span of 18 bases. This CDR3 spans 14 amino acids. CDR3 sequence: CAWIRASGRNGYTF. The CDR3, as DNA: TGTGCCTGGATAAGGGCTAGTGGGAGAAATGGCTACACCTTC.

The CDR3 DNA sequence: TGTGCCATCAGTGAATTAGGGGGGAACACTGAAGCTTTCTTT. This sequence encodes CAISELGGNTEAFF. The chain recombines TRBV10-3 with TRBJ1-1; maybe TRBD1 (6 bases). The germline V and J ends were trimmed by 3 bases and 1 base, with 9 bases remaining between them. The germline gives CDR1 ENHRY, CDR2 SYGVKD. The CDR3 is made up of 14 amino acids.

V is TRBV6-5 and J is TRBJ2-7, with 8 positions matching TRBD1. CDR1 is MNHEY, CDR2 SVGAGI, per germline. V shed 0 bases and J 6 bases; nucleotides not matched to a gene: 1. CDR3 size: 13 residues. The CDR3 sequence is CASSYSQGGEQYF. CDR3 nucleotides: TGTGCCAGCAGTTACTCACAGGGGGGCGAGCAGTACTTC.

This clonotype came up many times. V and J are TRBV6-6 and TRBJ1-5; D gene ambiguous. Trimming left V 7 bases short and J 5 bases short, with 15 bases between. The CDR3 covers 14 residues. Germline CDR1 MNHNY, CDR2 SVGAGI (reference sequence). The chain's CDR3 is CASTKQDLYQPQHF. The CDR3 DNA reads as TGTGCCAGCACCAAACAAGACCTCTATCAGCCCCAGCATTTT.

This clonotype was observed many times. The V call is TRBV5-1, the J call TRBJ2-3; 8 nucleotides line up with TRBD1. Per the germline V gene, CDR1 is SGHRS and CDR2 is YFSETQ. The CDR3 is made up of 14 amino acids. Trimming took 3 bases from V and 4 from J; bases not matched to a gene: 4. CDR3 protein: CASSSAGGADTQYF. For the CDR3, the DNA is TGCGCCAGCAGCTCGGCAGGGGGCGCAGATACGCAGTATTTT.

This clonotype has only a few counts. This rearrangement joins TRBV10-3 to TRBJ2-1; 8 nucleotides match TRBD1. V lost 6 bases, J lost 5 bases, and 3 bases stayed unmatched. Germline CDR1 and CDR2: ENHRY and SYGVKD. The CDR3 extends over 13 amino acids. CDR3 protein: CAIRDRVDNEQFF. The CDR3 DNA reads TGTGCCATCAGGGACAGGGTGGACAATGAGCAGTTCTTC.

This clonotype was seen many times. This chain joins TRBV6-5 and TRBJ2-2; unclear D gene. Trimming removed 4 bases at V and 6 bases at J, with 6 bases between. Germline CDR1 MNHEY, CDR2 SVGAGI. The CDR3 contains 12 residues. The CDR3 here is CASSLVPGELFF. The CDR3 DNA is TGTGCCAGCAGTTTGGTCCCCGGGGAGCTGTTTTTT.

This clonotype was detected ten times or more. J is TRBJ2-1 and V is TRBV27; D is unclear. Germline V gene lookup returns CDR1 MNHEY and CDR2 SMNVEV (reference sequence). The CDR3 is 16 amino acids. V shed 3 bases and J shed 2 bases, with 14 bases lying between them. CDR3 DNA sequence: TGTGCCAGCAGTTTCTCGGTCCTTCCACCCTACAATGAGCAGTTCTTC. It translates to CASSFSVLPPYNEQFF.

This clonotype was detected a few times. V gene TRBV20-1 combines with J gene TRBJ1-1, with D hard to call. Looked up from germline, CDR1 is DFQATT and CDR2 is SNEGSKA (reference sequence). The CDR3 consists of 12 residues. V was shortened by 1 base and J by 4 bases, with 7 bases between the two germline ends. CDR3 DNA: TGCAGTGCTAGAGCGTCCCGCACTGAAGCTTTCTTT. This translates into CSARASRTEAFF.

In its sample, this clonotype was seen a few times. In DNA, the CDR3 is TGTGCCAGCAGTTACCCTGGCGGACAGGGCAATCAGCCCCAGCATTTT. As protein: CASSYPGGQGNQPQHF. The rearrangement uses TRBV6-6 and TRBJ1-5; 7 bases line up with TRBD1. Looked up from germline, CDR1 is MNHNY and CDR2 is SVGAGI (reference sequence). The V gene end was trimmed by 2 bases and the J gene end by 2 bases; junction bases not matched to a gene: 6. CDR3 length: 16 residues.

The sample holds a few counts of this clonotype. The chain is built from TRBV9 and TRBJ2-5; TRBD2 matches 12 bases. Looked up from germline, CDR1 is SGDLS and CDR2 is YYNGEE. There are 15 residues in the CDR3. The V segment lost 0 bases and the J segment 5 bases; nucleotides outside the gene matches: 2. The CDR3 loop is CASSVVGTSGETQYF. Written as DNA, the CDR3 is TGTGCCAGCAGCGTAGTGGGGACTAGCGGGGAGACCCAGTACTTC.

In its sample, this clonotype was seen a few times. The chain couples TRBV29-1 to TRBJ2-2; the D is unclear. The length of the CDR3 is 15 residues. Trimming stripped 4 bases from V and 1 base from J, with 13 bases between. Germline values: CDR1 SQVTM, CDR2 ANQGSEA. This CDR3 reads CSVAYPDRNTGELFF. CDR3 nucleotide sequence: TGCAGCGTTGCGTACCCGGATAGGAACACCGGGGAGCTGTTTTTT.

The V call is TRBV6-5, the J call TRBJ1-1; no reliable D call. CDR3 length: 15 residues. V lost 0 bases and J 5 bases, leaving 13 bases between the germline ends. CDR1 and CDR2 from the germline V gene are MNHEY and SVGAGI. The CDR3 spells CASSYSEASGTEAFF. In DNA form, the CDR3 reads TGTGCCAGCAGTTACTCTGAGGCCTCCGGTACTGAAGCTTTCTTT.

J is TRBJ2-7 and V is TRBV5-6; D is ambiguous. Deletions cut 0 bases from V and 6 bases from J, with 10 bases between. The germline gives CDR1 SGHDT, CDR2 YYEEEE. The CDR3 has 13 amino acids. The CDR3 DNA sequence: TGTGCCAGCAGCTTGGGGCCAGTTGGCGAGCAGTACGTC. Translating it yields CASSLGPVGEQYV.